This TCR beta chain comes out of a study of T and B cells in COVID-19 patients. V was clipped by 7 bases and J by 3 bases, with 18 bases between them. The CDR3 covers 15 residues. CDR1 is SGHVS, CDR2 FNYEAQ, per germline. Multiplex PCR with BIOMED2 TRB-A/B primer pools amplified TRB rearrangements. TCRdb re-called the multiplex PCR reads with MiXCR, one entry per CDR3 protein. The table shows about 5,400 distinct CDR3 sequences, with 25% to 30% occurring only once. From blood, about 220-500 ng of genomic DNA served as TRB template. In its sample, this clonotype was seen many times. The J gene is TRBJ1-2, the V gene TRBV7-6; a possible D gene is TRBD1 (6 bases). The TCR originated in a human donor with active COVID-19. Sequences were obtained from blood. The CDR3 nucleotides read TGTGCCAGCACTCCCCATCCCGGGGGCGACTATGGCTACACCTTC. As protein: CASTPHPGGDYGYTF.